This is a list of T cell receptor beta chains from one sample in a study of blood T cell repertoires in COVID-19. Here immunoSEQ multiplex PCR was the method, and the copy in TCRdb shows in-frame clones only, minus some. The sample has under 300,000 clones; 80% to 95% are singletons. Sequenced sample: peripheral blood. Receptors originate from a young man with COVID-19, enrolled during active disease. The CDR3 runs from the conserved cysteine through the conserved F or W. The order of the fields is clone size, D gene, V gene, J gene, CDR3 DNA, CDR3 protein. The D gene is left open where the match is weak. The size of a clone is reported for some rows only, either as once, few or many, or as a class for expanded clones.

-	TRBD1	TRBV30	TRBJ1-6	TGTGCCTCAAGGACAGGGGAGTATGATTCACCCCTCCACTTT	CASRTGEYDSPLHF
-	-	TRBV7-9	TRBJ2-2	TGTGCCAGCATACCAGGGCCCGTGAGTCCCGGGGAGCTGTTTTTT	CASIPGPVSPGELFF
-	-	TRBV7-9	TRBJ1-3	TGTGCCACGCAGGCGCCCGGCTCTGGAAACACCATATATTTT	CATQAPGSGNTIYF
few	-	TRBV11-2	TRBJ2-7	TGTGCCAGCAGCTTAGATCTCCAGTACGAGCAGTACTTC	CASSLDLQYEQYF
-	-	TRBV12-3/TRBV12-4	TRBJ1-1	TGTGCCAGCAGAGAGGACACTGAAGCTTTCTTT	CASREDTEAFF
-	-	TRBV5-1	TRBJ1-2	TGCGCCAGCAGCTCGGGAACAGGGTTAGGTGTTGTTTATGGCTACACCTTC	CASSSGTGLGVVYGYTF
once	-	TRBV25-1	TRBJ1-2	TGTGCCAGCAGTGACCCAGGGGAACACTATGGCTACACCTTC	CASSDPGEHYGYTF
once	TRBD2	TRBV5-6	TRBJ2-5	TGTGCCAGCATTCCCGGGACTAGCGGGGGGGCTCCCCAAGAGACCCAGTACTTC	CASIPGTSGGAPQETQYF
-	-	TRBV30	TRBJ1-3	TGTGCCTGGAGTGGCGGCGGGACCGCCAGGGGAAACACCATATATTTT	CAWSGGGTARGNTIYF
-	TRBD1	TRBV11-2	TRBJ2-3	TGTGCCAGCAGCAATTTGAAGGGGGCTGGAGATACGCAGTATTTT	CASSNLKGAGDTQYF
-	TRBD1	TRBV7-6	TRBJ2-2	TGTGCCAGCAGCTTGACAGGGGGTAACACCGGGGAGCTGTTTTTT	CASSLTGGNTGELFF
-	TRBD2	TRBV30	TRBJ2-5	TGTGCCTGGAGTGGCAGCGGGGAAGAGACCCAGTACTTC	CAWSGSGEETQYF
-	-	TRBV27	TRBJ1-5	TGTGCCAGCCGACCTGAGGGCCGACAGCCCCAGCATTTT	CASRPEGRQPQHF
-	TRBD1	TRBV6-5	TRBJ1-2	TGTGCCAGCAGCCACCCCGACAGGGCGAATGGCTACACCTTC	CASSHPDRANGYTF
-	TRBD1	TRBV7-2	TRBJ1-6	TGTGCCAGCAGCTCGCGGACAGGGGATTCACCCCTCCACTTT	CASSSRTGDSPLHF
-	TRBD1	TRBV6-5	TRBJ1-4	TGTGCCAGCAGTTACCAGACAGGGCGTAATGAAAAACTGTTTTTT	CASSYQTGRNEKLFF
once	TRBD2	TRBV7-9	TRBJ2-1	TGTGCCAGCAGCTTACGCAACCCCGCCCTAGCGGGGGGCCGGGATGAGCAGTTCTTC	CASSLRNPALAGGRDEQFF
-	TRBD1	TRBV19	TRBJ1-5	TGTGCCAGTAGCAAGGACAGGGTACGTCAGCCCCAGCATTTT	CASSKDRVRQPQHF
-	-	TRBV2	TRBJ1-1	TGTGCCAGCAGTCCCTCAGCAGGGGCCGTCGACACTGAAGCTTTCTTT	CASSPSAGAVDTEAFF
-	TRBD1	TRBV10-3	TRBJ1-1	TGTGCCATCAGTGAGTTGGGACAGGGGGCGGCTGAAGCTTTCTTT	CAISELGQGAAEAFF
once	-	TRBV4-1	TRBJ1-2	TGCGCCAGCAGCCAAGATCCGGGGGGGACGGGCTACACCTTC	CASSQDPGGTGYTF
-	TRBD2	TRBV3-1/TRBV3-2	TRBJ2-1	TGTGCCAGCACCCCCCCCCAGCGGCTAGCGGCATACAATGAGCAGTTCTTC	CASTPPQRLAAYNEQFF
-	-	TRBV2	TRBJ2-1	TGTGCCAGCAGGGACCCCGGGAGTATTGAGCAGTTCTTC	CASRDPGSIEQFF
-	TRBD1	TRBV5-6	TRBJ2-7	TGTGCCAGCAGCTTGGAGGGGGCCTTGGACGAGCAGTACTTC	CASSLEGALDEQYF